These 10 T cell receptor beta chains were all obtained from the same sample, sequenced in a study of beta chain features in type 1 diabetes. Study conclusions and caveats: Shortening that was moderate but significant affected the TCRB CDR3s of Type 1 diabetes patients in all four CD4+ subsets.

The authors reverse transcribed all of the isolated RNA, so sequencing captured expressed TCRB transcripts. TCRdb's table, derived via immunoSEQ multiplex PCR, lists solely in-frame clones and lacks some. Seen here are about 260,000 clones, roughly 20% observed once, and the top ten hold 0.028%. These TCRs are of unknown antigen specificity. The sequenced material came from naive CD4+ T cells from blood. The receptors were gathered from a woman in her forties with type 1 diabetes.

This clone has only a few counts. This chain links TRBV9 with TRBJ1-1; TRBD1 aligns across 7 bases. The trim removed 0 bases at V and 10 bases at J, leaving 3 bases unmatched. This CDR3 is built from 12 residues. Germline V lookup: CDR1 SGDLS, CDR2 YYNGEE. CDR3 DNA: TGTGCCAGCAGCGTAGAGACAGGGTCAGCTTTCTTT. Its protein is CASSVETGSAFF.

V is TRBV30 and J is TRBJ2-1; 8 bases match TRBD2. Germline CDR1 is GTSNPN and CDR2 is SVGIG (reference sequence). The V and J ends lost 1 base and 2 bases, in that order; junction bases with no gene match: 1. This CDR3 comprises 14 residues. Here the CDR3 DNA reads TGTGCCTGGAGTGGGACTAGCACCTACAATGAGCAGTTCTTC. Translated: CAWSGTSTYNEQFF.

Regarding this clone: The same CDR3 can be traced to other DNA sequences in this sample. J is TRBJ2-2 and V is TRBV5-1; D not resolved. V lost 5 bases, J lost 1 base, and 3 bases lay in between. The CDR3 is 12 residues long. Per germline, CDR1 SGHRS and CDR2 YFSETQ. The CDR3 DNA reads TGCGCCAGCAGTCAGAACACCGGGGAGCTGTTTTTT. Amino acids: CASSQNTGELFF.

The chain has TRBV5-1 and TRBJ2-6; no clear D. In germline, CDR1 is SGHRS, CDR2 YFSETQ. V was clipped by 4 bases and J by 2 bases, with 7 bases between them. The CDR3 covers 14 residues. The CDR3 sequence: CASSRVAGANVLTF. CDR3 nucleotide sequence: TGCGCCAGCAGCAGAGTCGCTGGGGCCAACGTCCTGACTTTC.

The rearrangement joins TRBV18 to TRBJ1-2, with 8 nucleotides matching TRBD1. Trimming at V came to 5 bases and at J to 5 bases, leaving 4 bases not matched to a gene. The CDR3 is 13 amino acids. Germline CDR1 is KGHSH and CDR2 is LQKENI. The CDR3 spells CASSLDREYGYTF. As DNA, the CDR3 is TGTGCCAGCTCATTGGACAGGGAGTATGGCTACACCTTC.

This clone appeared a few times. The rearrangement joins TRBV4-2 to TRBJ2-1; TRBD2 matches at 10 bases. Germline CDR1 LGHNA, CDR2 YNFKEQ. The V segment lost 4 bases and the J segment 6 bases; nucleotides outside the gene matches: 6. The CDR3 runs 15 residues. The CDR3 DNA sequence: TGTGCCAGCAGCCCGGGAGCGGGAGGGCCCAATGAGCAGTTCTTC. This translates into CASSPGAGGPNEQFF.

This chain uses TRBV10-3 with TRBJ2-5; TRBD2 aligns across 12 bases. Germline V gene sequence: CDR1 ENHRY, CDR2 SYGVKD. The CDR3 spans 14 residues. J was trimmed by 4 bases and V by 6 bases; bases with no gene match: 3. CDR3 residues: CAISRLAGAETQYF. In DNA, the CDR3 is TGTGCCATCAGCCGACTAGCGGGGGCAGAGACCCAGTACTTC.

This clone was found a few times. The chain combines TRBV29-1 with TRBJ2-3; 7 bases line up with TRBD2. CDR3 length: 15 amino acids. The V gene end was trimmed by 5 bases and the J gene end by 0 bases; junction bases not matched to a gene: 8. The germline CDR1 and CDR2 sequences are SQVTM and ANQGSEA. CDR3 bases: TGCAGCGTTAAGTGGCGGGAGAGTAGCACAGATACGCAGTATTTT. This gives the protein CSVKWRESSTDTQYF.

The chain carries TRBV11-2 and TRBJ2-1, with D perhaps matching TRBD1 (6 bases). This CDR3 is 14 amino acids long. The V gene lost 5 bases and the J gene lost 1 base, with 9 bases spanning the gap. Germline assignment: CDR1 SGHAT and CDR2 FQNNGV. CDR3 DNA sequence: TGTGCCAGCAGCGCCGACAGGTCCTACAATGAGCAGTTCTTC. Translation: CASSADRSYNEQFF.

This rearrangement joins TRBV7-9 to TRBJ2-3, with 11 bases that match TRBD2. Unmatched junction bases numbered 3, after V lost 4 bases and J lost 3 bases. CDR1 SEHNR and CDR2 FQNEAQ come from the germline V gene (reference sequence). CDR3 length equals 15 residues. CDR3: CASSYGTSGTDTQYF. DNA of the CDR3: TGTGCCAGCAGCTACGGGACTAGCGGAACAGATACGCAGTATTTT.